Each of the 4 T cell receptor beta chains below was sequenced from the same sample in a study of blood T cell repertoires in COVID-19. Clones were read by immunoSEQ multiplex PCR, and TCRdb kept only the in-frame ones, dropping some. The data show a few hundred thousand clones, over 75% seen once. The sample comprised PBMCs or T cells enriched from blood (not recorded which). The source of these receptors is a young man who had recovered from COVID-19.

This rearrangement joins TRBV2 to TRBJ1-1; D not certain. V lost 6 bases, J lost 1 base, and 9 bases lay in between. The germline V gene encodes CDR1 SNHLY and CDR2 FYNNEI. This CDR3 has 13 residues. In DNA, the CDR3 is TGTGCCAGCAGCTTGACTGAGAACACTGAAGCTTTCTTT. Encoded protein: CASSLTENTEAFF.

The table lists this clone with a count of one. The rearrangement uses TRBV30 and TRBJ1-3; possibly TRBD1 for D (6 bases). V gave up 4 bases and J gave up 4 bases, with 14 bases separating them. There are 14 residues in the CDR3. The germline CDR1 and CDR2 sequences are GTSNPN and SVGIG (reference sequence). In DNA, the CDR3 is TGTGCCTGGACCGGACAGATTCTGGGAAACACCATATATTTT. Protein: CAWTGQILGNTIYF.

The gene calls are TRBV6-5 and TRBJ2-7; 9 nucleotides line up with TRBD2. The CDR3 spans 15 residues. The ends lost 4 bases at V and 0 bases at J; junction bases unmatched: 4. In germline, CDR1 is MNHEY, CDR2 SVGAGI. CDR3 region: CASSSLAGHSYEQYF. In nucleotides, the CDR3 is TGTGCCAGCAGTTCCCTAGCGGGGCACTCCTACGAGCAGTACTTC.

This rearrangement joins TRBV6-5 to TRBJ2-2; 9 nucleotides align to TRBD1. The CDR3 has 15 residues. J lost 4 bases, V lost 6 bases, and 6 bases had no gene match. Per germline, CDR1 MNHEY and CDR2 SVGAGI. The CDR3 DNA reads as TGTGCCAGCAGGCGGGACAGGGATGGCACCGGGGAGCTGTTTTTT. It codes for CASRRDRDGTGELFF.